This T cell receptor (beta chain) was observed in a study of PD-1 blockade in classical Hodgkin lymphoma. CDR3 length: 13 residues. Germline CDR1 is SNHLY and CDR2 is FYNNEI. Study outcomes and limitations: Reported baseline diversity: healthy donors highest, relapsed/refractory patients lowest.

The assay was immunoSEQ multiplex PCR, and TCRdb's table has in-frame clones only and misses some. The sample records about 14,000 clones, more than 70% being singletons. As for time point: newly diagnosed, previously untreated cHL patient sample. Magnetic negative selection was used to purify CD4+ T cells from PBMCs that had been thawed. Newly diagnosed classical Hodgkin lymphoma PBMCs, still untreated, provided the comparison samples. This clone appeared a single time. Its specificity is not known. The clonotype comes from a human donor with classical Hodgkin lymphoma. The rearrangement uses TRBV2 and TRBJ2-5; D remains unclear. With the DNA end fitting TRBJ2-7 better, the J assignment may be wrong. The specimen sequenced was CD4+ T cells from blood. CDR3 in amino acids: CASTSGRNYEQYF. CDR3 bases: TGTGCCAGCACCTCCGGTAGGAACTACGAGCAGTACTTC.